A selection of T cell receptor beta chains follows, all from one sample in a study of liver allograft versus peripheral blood T cells. TCRdb re-analysed the reads in MiXCR, keeping a single row per CDR3 protein. The table has over 10,000 distinct CDR3 sequences, 18% seen once. Every receptor here comes from a human patient who had a liver transplant. T cells may partly derive from the graft donor. The CDR3 runs from the conserved cysteine through the conserved F or W. Fields, in order: V gene, clone size, J gene, D gene, CDR3 protein, CDR3 DNA. The D gene is left open where the match is weak. Some rows mark clone size as missing; the rest say once, few, many or name a class of expanded clone.

v_gene: TRBV28
abundance: .
j_gene: TRBJ1-4
d_gene: .
CDR3aa: CASSLYGRAANEKLFF
CDR3nt: TGTGCCAGCAGTTTATATGGAAGGGCGGCTAATGAAAAACTGTTTTTT

v_gene: TRBV28
abundance: many
j_gene: TRBJ1-6
d_gene: TRBD1
CDR3aa: CASSLRWGTGGRSPLHF
CDR3nt: TGTGCCAGCAGTTTACGATGGGGGACAGGGGGCCGTTCACCCCTCCACTTT

v_gene: TRBV19
abundance: .
j_gene: TRBJ2-5
d_gene: .
CDR3aa: CASSIDPEETQYF
CDR3nt: TGTGCCAGTAGTATAGATCCAGAAGAGACCCAGTACTTC

v_gene: TRBV7-2
abundance: many
j_gene: TRBJ1-1
d_gene: TRBD1
CDR3aa: CASSPTGFVGTEAFF
CDR3nt: TGTGCCAGCAGCCCGACAGGGTTTGTTGGCACTGAAGCTTTCTTT

v_gene: TRBV19
abundance: medium-sized
j_gene: TRBJ2-1
d_gene: .
CDR3aa: CASSTAQIYNEQFF
CDR3nt: TGTGCCAGTAGTACGGCACAAATATACAATGAGCAGTTCTTC

v_gene: TRBV19
abundance: few
j_gene: TRBJ1-1
d_gene: .
CDR3aa: CASSIRDLNAEAFF
CDR3nt: TGTGCCAGTAGTATCAGGGATCTGAACGCTGAAGCTTTCTTT

v_gene: TRBV12-3/TRBV12-4
abundance: .
j_gene: TRBJ1-4
d_gene: .
CDR3aa: CASSLGGGGEKLFF
CDR3nt: TGTGCCAGCAGTTTGGGGGGAGGGGGTGAAAAACTGTTTTTT

v_gene: TRBV6-6
abundance: many
j_gene: TRBJ1-6
d_gene: .
CDR3aa: CASSSQPQGNNSPLHF
CDR3nt: TGTGCCAGCAGTTCCCAGCCTCAGGGTAATAATTCACCCCTCCACTTT

v_gene: TRBV6-6
abundance: medium-sized
j_gene: TRBJ2-7
d_gene: .
CDR3aa: CASSYSPASYEQYF
CDR3nt: TGTGCCAGCAGTTACTCTCCCGCGTCCTACGAGCAGTACTTC

v_gene: TRBV7-9
abundance: many
j_gene: TRBJ1-6
d_gene: TRBD1
CDR3aa: CASSLQGGFSPLHF
CDR3nt: TGTGCCAGCAGCTTGCAGGGGGGATTTTCACCCCTCCACTTT

v_gene: TRBV7-9
abundance: .
j_gene: TRBJ1-1
d_gene: .
CDR3aa: CASSWDNTEAFF
CDR3nt: TGTGCCAGCAGTTGGGACAACACTGAAGCTTTCTTT

v_gene: TRBV15
abundance: many
j_gene: TRBJ1-4
d_gene: .
CDR3aa: CATSRDVAGLNEKLFF
CDR3nt: TGTGCCACCAGCAGAGATGTAGCGGGGTTGAATGAAAAACTGTTTTTT

v_gene: TRBV27
abundance: medium-sized
j_gene: TRBJ1-1
d_gene: .
CDR3aa: CASSLQTETTEAFF
CDR3nt: TGTGCCAGCAGTTTGCAGACAGAGACCACTGAAGCTTTCTTT

v_gene: TRBV20-1
abundance: .
j_gene: TRBJ2-5
d_gene: .
CDR3aa: CSATRTAKETQYF
CDR3nt: TGCAGTGCTACAAGGACGGCCAAAGAGACCCAGTACTTC

v_gene: TRBV28
abundance: many
j_gene: TRBJ1-6
d_gene: .
CDR3aa: CASSFQDAYNSPLHF
CDR3nt: TGTGCCAGCAGTTTTCAAGACGCCTATAATTCACCCCTCCACTTT

v_gene: TRBV18
abundance: medium-sized
j_gene: TRBJ2-1
d_gene: TRBD2
CDR3aa: CASSPKRLAAEQFF
CDR3nt: TGTGCCAGCTCACCAAAGAGACTAGCGGCGGAGCAGTTCTTC

v_gene: TRBV30
abundance: .
j_gene: TRBJ1-4
d_gene: TRBD1
CDR3aa: CAWSGDRGEEKLFF
CDR3nt: TGTGCCTGGAGTGGGGACAGGGGTGAGGAAAAACTGTTTTTT

v_gene: TRBV7-2
abundance: medium-sized
j_gene: TRBJ1-6
d_gene: .
CDR3aa: CASSLVPRPTRGSPLHF
CDR3nt: TGTGCCAGCAGTTTAGTCCCGAGGCCGACTCGCGGTTCACCCCTCCACTTT

v_gene: TRBV27
abundance: many
j_gene: TRBJ1-4
d_gene: .
CDR3aa: CASSVRINEKLFF
CDR3nt: TGTGCCAGCAGTGTAAGGATTAATGAAAAACTGTTTTTT

v_gene: TRBV29-1
abundance: medium-sized
j_gene: TRBJ2-7
d_gene: .
CDR3aa: CSGGDYEQYF
CDR3nt: TGCAGTGGGGGAGACTACGAGCAGTACTTC